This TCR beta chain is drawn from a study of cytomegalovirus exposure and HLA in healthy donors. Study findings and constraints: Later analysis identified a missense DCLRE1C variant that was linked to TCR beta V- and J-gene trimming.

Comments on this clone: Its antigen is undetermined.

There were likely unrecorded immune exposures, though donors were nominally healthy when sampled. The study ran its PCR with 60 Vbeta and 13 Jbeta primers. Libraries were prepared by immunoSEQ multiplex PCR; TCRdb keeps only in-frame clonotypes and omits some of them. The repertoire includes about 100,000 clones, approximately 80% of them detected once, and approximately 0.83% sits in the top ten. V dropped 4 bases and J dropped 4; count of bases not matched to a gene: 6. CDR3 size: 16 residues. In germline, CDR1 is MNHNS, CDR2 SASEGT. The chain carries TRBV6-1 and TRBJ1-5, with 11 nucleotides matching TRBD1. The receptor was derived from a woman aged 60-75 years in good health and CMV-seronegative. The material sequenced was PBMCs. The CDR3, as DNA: TGTGCCAGCAGTGGTAGATGGGACAGGGGGAATCAGCCCCAGCATTTT. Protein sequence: CASSGRWDRGNQPQHF.